One sample yielded the 30 T cell receptor beta chains listed below, sequenced in a study of OX40 agonist ivuxolimab in advanced cancers. Repertoires were generated with immunoSEQ multiplex PCR, while TCRdb's copy carries only in-frame clones and drops some. The sample has some 20,000 clones; roughly 84% are singletons. The material sequenced was CD4+ or CD8+ T cells sorted from blood, taken in a trial of the OX40 agonist ivuxolimab. Receptors originate from an adult with an advanced solid tumor such as melanoma, head and neck, liver or kidney cancer.

The chain couples TRBV27 to TRBJ1-4; D might be TRBD1 (5 bases). This CDR3 has 14 amino acids. The germline V and J ends were trimmed by 5 bases and 10 bases, with 17 bases remaining between them. Germline V gene sequence: CDR1 MNHEY, CDR2 SMNVEV (reference sequence). Here the CDR3 DNA reads TGTGCCAGCAGTCTTCAGGGTTTCGGGCGAAAACTGTTTTTT. It specifies CASSLQGFGRKLFF.

By share, this clone ranks as medium-sized (0.01 to 0.1%). This chain joins TRBV7-2 and TRBJ2-7; D gene unclear. Trimming took 2 bases from V and 1 from J, leaving 9 bases between them. Germline assignment: CDR1 SGHTA and CDR2 FQGNSA. The CDR3 covers 14 residues. The DNA of the CDR3 is TGTGCCAGCAGCTTATCTAGAGGTTCCTACGAGCAGTACTTC. This translates into CASSLSRGSYEQYF.

The chain is built from TRBV7-6 and TRBJ2-2; no definite D call. CDR1 and CDR2 (germline): SGHVS, FNYEAQ. The CDR3 spans 16 residues. Trimming removed 6 bases at V and 4 bases at J, with 18 bases between. CDR3 nucleotide sequence: TGTGCCAGCAGTTCCCTGGGCAGTTGGGGCACCGGGGAGCTGTTTTTT. Protein product: CASSSLGSWGTGELFF.

The rearrangement joins TRBV11-2 to TRBJ2-1; D may be TRBD1 (7 bases). V lost 10 bases, J lost 4 bases, and 14 bases lay in between. The CDR3 length is 13 residues. The germline gives CDR1 SGHAT, CDR2 FQNNGV. CDR3 nucleotide sequence: TGTGCCACCCAGGAGGGGGCGTACAATGAGCAGTTCTTC. It encodes CATQEGAYNEQFF.

This chain connects TRBV6-1 to TRBJ1-5, with 7 nucleotides matching TRBD1. This CDR3 contains 16 residues. Looked up from germline, CDR1 is MNHNS and CDR2 is SASEGT. Trimming took 3 bases from V and 0 from J; bases not matched to a gene: 5. The CDR3 DNA follows: TGTGCCAGCAGTGATGAAGGACAGGTTAGCAATCAGCCCCAGCATTTT. Amino acids: CASSDEGQVSNQPQHF.

The V and J genes are TRBV28 and TRBJ2-3; 7 bases agree with TRBD1. CDR3 size: 14 residues. J was trimmed by 8 bases and V by 5 bases; bases with no gene match: 10. Germline V CDR1 and CDR2: MDHEN, SYDVKM. The CDR3 reads CASSRQGAVFTQYF. The CDR3 coding sequence is TGTGCCAGCAGTCGACAGGGCGCAGTATTTACGCAGTATTTT.

The gene calls are TRBV15 and TRBJ1-5; 10 nucleotides align to TRBD1. Germline V gene lookup returns CDR1 LNHNV and CDR2 YYDKDF (reference sequence). This CDR3 is built from 15 residues. The V segment lost 3 bases and the J segment 2 bases; nucleotides outside the gene matches: 1. In DNA, the CDR3 is TGTGCCACCAGCAGGACAGGGGGCCGCAATCAGCCCCAGCATTTT. Protein: CATSRTGGRNQPQHF.

J is TRBJ2-1 and V is TRBV27; TRBD2 is a possible D gene (5 bases). Trimming removed 3 bases at V and 1 base at J, with 13 bases between. Germline V lookup: CDR1 MNHEY, CDR2 SMNVEV (reference sequence). This CDR3 contains 16 residues. The CDR3 region has the DNA TGTGCCAGCAGTTTGAGAGGGAGCCCGTCCTACAATGAGCAGTTCTTC. This encodes CASSLRGSPSYNEQFF.

This chain joins TRBV5-1 and TRBJ1-3, with TRBD1 matching over 8 bases. Germline CDR1 and CDR2: SGHRS and YFSETQ. V was pared by 4 bases and J by 4 bases, with 4 bases of the junction left unmatched. The CDR3 spans 14 residues. Written as DNA, the CDR3 is TGCGCCAGCAGCGACGGACAGGGAGGAAACACCATATATTTT. It encodes CASSDGQGGNTIYF.

This clone has more than one count but fewer than ten. The J gene is TRBJ2-3, the V gene TRBV14; unclear D gene. This CDR3 region has 15 residues. The germline gives CDR1 SGHDN, CDR2 FVKESK. V dropped 3 bases and J dropped 2 bases, with 12 bases sitting between them. The CDR3: CASSQQATSTDTQYF. DNA of the CDR3: TGTGCCAGCAGCCAGCAGGCGACATCCACAGATACGCAGTATTTT.

V usage is TRBV7-6 and J usage is TRBJ2-5; 8 bases map to TRBD2. CDR1 and CDR2 (germline): SGHVS, FNYEAQ. The CDR3 length is 16 residues. The J segment lost 2 bases and the V segment lost 4 bases, leaving 9 bases of the junction unmatched. The DNA for the CDR3 is TGTGCCAGCAGCTACAGTTCTAGCGGGTATCAAGAGACCCAGTACTTC. This sequence encodes CASSYSSSGYQETQYF.

The chain uses TRBV28 and TRBJ2-3; D not certain. This CDR3 region has 15 residues. V gave up 3 bases and J gave up 0 bases, with 10 bases separating them. CDR1 is MDHEN and CDR2 is SYDVKM in the germline V gene. The CDR3 here is CASSFQSSSTDTQYF. The DNA for the CDR3 is TGTGCCAGCAGTTTCCAGAGTTCTAGCACAGATACGCAGTATTTT. Full variable domain (remainder filled in from reference TRBV28 and TRBJ2-3): DVKVTQSSRYLVKRTGEKVFLECVQDMDHENMFWYRQDPGLGLRLIYFSYDVKMKEKGDIPEGYSVSREKKERFSLILESASTNQTSMYLCASSFQSSSTDTQYFGPGTRLTVL.

This clone was observed a single time. The rearrangement uses TRBV11-1 and TRBJ1-6, with a possible D match to TRBD1 (6 bases). The V end was cut by 1 base, the J end by 7 bases, with 11 bases between. The CDR3 totals 15 residues. Germline V gene lookup returns CDR1 SGHAT and CDR2 FQDESV (reference sequence). The DNA of the CDR3 is TGTGCCAGCAGCTTAGGGGACACGATGAATTCACCCCTCCACTTT. Translation gives CASSLGDTMNSPLHF. Full variable domain (outside the CDR3, taken from reference TRBV11-1 and TRBJ1-6): EAEVAQSPRYKITEKSQAVAFWCDPISGHATLYWYRQILGQGPELLVQFQDESVVDDSQLPKDRFSAERLKGVDSTLKIQPAELGDSAMYLCASSLGDTMNSPLHFGNGTRLTVT.

This chain links TRBV25-1 with TRBJ1-3; no reliable D call. The V gene's germline CDR1 is MGHDK and CDR2 SYGVNS. Trimming stripped 7 bases from V and 0 bases from J, with 10 bases between. This CDR3 comprises 14 residues. Here the CDR3 DNA reads TGTGCCAGCACCATGTTTGACTCTGGAAACACCATATATTTT. Translating it yields CASTMFDSGNTIYF.

V gene TRBV6-6 combines with J gene TRBJ1-5, with TRBD1 identical over 8 bases. V dropped 5 bases and J dropped 11; count of bases not matched to a gene: 11. Germline values: CDR1 MNHNY, CDR2 SVGAGI (reference sequence). The CDR3 covers 14 residues. The CDR3: CASSPGQGILSQHF. The CDR3 region has the DNA TGTGCCAGCAGTCCCGGACAGGGAATCCTCTCCCAGCATTTT.

The chain recombines TRBV25-1 with TRBJ2-2; 12 nucleotides match TRBD1. This CDR3 has 17 residues. V dropped 4 bases and J dropped 4; count of bases not matched to a gene: 7. From germline, CDR1 is MGHDK and CDR2 SYGVNS. Here the CDR3 reads CASSGGTGGGGTGELFF. CDR3 DNA sequence: TGTGCCAGCAGTGGCGGGACAGGGGGCGGTGGCACCGGGGAGCTGTTTTTT.

This clone has more than one count but fewer than ten. J is TRBJ1-2 and V is TRBV7-9; maybe TRBD1 (6 bases). In germline, CDR1 is SEHNR, CDR2 FQNEAQ (reference sequence). V was clipped by 5 bases and J by 4 bases, with 11 bases between them. CDR3 length: 13 amino acids. CDR3 in amino acids: CASSVDRTYGYTF. Written as DNA, the CDR3 is TGTGCCAGCAGCGTTGACAGGACCTATGGCTACACCTTC.

DNA for the CDR3: TGTGCCATCCGGACCTCTTACGAGCAGTACTTC. This codes for CAIRTSYEQYF. The chain links TRBV10-3 to TRBJ2-7; D not resolved. The CDR3 covers 11 residues. V was cut by 8 bases and J by 4 bases, with 9 bases left in between. The germline V gene encodes CDR1 ENHRY and CDR2 SYGVKD.

This clone was counted only a few times. The V call is TRBV14, the J call TRBJ1-1; D ambiguous. V dropped 0 bases and J dropped 11 bases, with 7 bases sitting between them. The CDR3 covers 11 residues. Germline values: CDR1 SGHDN, CDR2 FVKESK. CDR3 residues: CASSQDRAAFF. For the CDR3, the DNA is TGTGCCAGCAGCCAAGATCGGGCGGCTTTCTTT. Looking up the rest from reference TRBV14 and TRBJ1-1 gives the full variable domain: EAGVTQFPSHSVIEKGQTVTLRCDPISGHDNLYWYRRVMGKEIKFLLHFVKESKQDESGMPNNRFLAERTGGTYSTLKVQPAELEDSGVYFCASSQDRAAFFGQGTRLTVV.

The rearrangement links TRBV2 to TRBJ1-2; maybe TRBD1 (6 bases). V gave up 6 bases and J gave up 8 bases, with 13 bases separating them. Germline loops: CDR1 SNHLY, CDR2 FYNNEI. This CDR3 is 12 amino acids long. CDR3 protein: CASSRRGEGYTF. CDR3 bases: TGTGCCAGCAGCCGCAGGGGTGAAGGCTACACCTTC.

CDR3 nucleotide sequence: TGTGCCAGCAGTTGGCCGGGACAGGGGCGCGATGAGCAGTTCTTC. Residues: CASSWPGQGRDEQFF. V and J are TRBV27 and TRBJ2-1, with 10 bases identical to TRBD1. CDR1 MNHEY and CDR2 SMNVEV come from the germline V gene (reference sequence). The CDR3 spans 15 residues. Unmatched junction bases numbered 8, after V lost 4 bases and J lost 8 bases.

The chain is built from TRBV5-1 and TRBJ2-3, with D perhaps matching TRBD2 (6 bases). Trimming left V 3 bases short and J 0 bases short, with 20 bases between. The CDR3 totals 18 residues. Germline V lookup: CDR1 SGHRS, CDR2 YFSETQ. The CDR3 DNA sequence: TGCGCCAGCAGCTGGGGTGGAGCGGGCCTACCTAGCACAGATACGCAGTATTTT. It encodes CASSWGGAGLPSTDTQYF.

CDR3 coding DNA: TGTGCCAGCAGCCCCAAGGGGGGACACCTCTACGAGCAGTACTTC. It translates to CASSPKGGHLYEQYF. The rearrangement uses TRBV7-3 and TRBJ2-7, with D perhaps assigned TRBD1 or TRBD2 (6 bases each). The CDR3 contains 15 residues. The V gene lost 5 bases and the J gene lost 3 bases, with 17 bases spanning the gap. Germline V gives CDR1 SGHTA, CDR2 FQGTGA.

This clone was observed a handful of times. This chain links TRBV27 with TRBJ1-2; tentatively, D is TRBD1 (6 bases). This CDR3 has 16 residues. V lost 0 bases, J lost 4 bases, and 15 bases lay in between. Germline V gene sequence: CDR1 MNHEY, CDR2 SMNVEV (reference sequence). The DNA of the CDR3 is TGTGCCAGCAGTTTATCACAGGGCCCAAGCACCTATGGCTACACCTTC. Its translation: CASSLSQGPSTYGYTF.

The chain links TRBV7-6 to TRBJ1-1; maybe TRBD1 (5 bases). The V gene's germline CDR1 is SGHVS and CDR2 FNYEAQ. V lost 2 bases to trimming and J lost 3 bases, with 10 bases between them. The CDR3 contains 14 residues. The CDR3 nucleotides are TGTGCCAGCAGCTTACAGGGTTCCGACACTGAAGCTTTCTTT. Translation gives CASSLQGSDTEAFF.

V gene TRBV5-1 combines with J gene TRBJ2-7, with TRBD2 as a possible D gene (5 bases). Between the trimmed V and J ends, which lost 2 bases and 6 bases, there was a span of 18 bases. Germline loops: CDR1 SGHRS, CDR2 YFSETQ. The CDR3 contains 15 residues. The CDR3 reads CASSLDLGSPIEQYF. DNA of the CDR3: TGCGCCAGCAGCTTAGACCTGGGGAGTCCAATCGAGCAGTACTTC. The variable domain in full, completed from reference TRBV5-1 and TRBJ2-7, reads KAGVTQTPRYLIKTRGQQVTLSCSPISGHRSVSWYQQTPGQGLQFLFEYFSETQRNKGNFPGRFSGRQFSNSRSEMNVSTLELGDSALYLCASSLDLGSPIEQYFGPGTRLTVT.

V usage is TRBV27 and J usage is TRBJ2-1, with a tentative D call TRBD2 (6 bases). The germline gives CDR1 MNHEY, CDR2 SMNVEV (reference sequence). The CDR3 is made up of 13 amino acids. Trimming shortened V by 6 bases and J by 5 bases, and 11 bases separated the two germline ends. The CDR3, as DNA: TGTGCCAGCAGCCTTAGCGGTAACAATGAGCAGTTCTTC. This gives the protein CASSLSGNNEQFF.

This CDR3 is CASSPLGLAATGELFF. The CDR3 bases are TGCGCCAGCAGCCCCTTAGGACTAGCGGCTACCGGGGAGCTGTTTTTT. The chain carries TRBV5-1 and TRBJ2-2, with TRBD2 identical over 10 bases. Germline V gene sequence: CDR1 SGHRS, CDR2 YFSETQ. Unmatched junction bases numbered 8, after V lost 4 bases and J lost 5 bases. The CDR3 has 16 amino acids. The entire variable domain, with the rest obtained from reference TRBV5-1 and TRBJ2-2, is as follows: KAGVTQTPRYLIKTRGQQVTLSCSPISGHRSVSWYQQTPGQGLQFLFEYFSETQRNKGNFPGRFSGRQFSNSRSEMNVSTLELGDSALYLCASSPLGLAATGELFFGEGSRLTVL.

CDR3 sequence reads: CASSPWGGGTEAFF. The DNA for the CDR3 is TGTGCCAGCAGCCCGTGGGGAGGGGGCACTGAAGCTTTCTTT. The rearrangement joins TRBV7-2 to TRBJ1-1; D is perhaps TRBD1 (6 bases). The CDR3 spans 14 residues. The V end lost 5 bases, the J end lost 4 bases, and 14 bases lay between the germline ends. CDR1 and CDR2 from the germline V gene are SGHTA and FQGNSA.

This clone has just a few counts. This chain joins TRBV11-3 and TRBJ2-7; no definite D call. This CDR3 comprises 16 residues. Per germline, CDR1 SGHNT and CDR2 YENEEA. The ends were cut back, 0 bases at V and 2 bases at J, with 14 bases in the middle. Here the CDR3 DNA reads TGTGCCAGCAGCTTAGAGTTTAGTCAATCCCCCTACGAGCAGTACTTC. Its protein product is CASSLEFSQSPYEQYF.